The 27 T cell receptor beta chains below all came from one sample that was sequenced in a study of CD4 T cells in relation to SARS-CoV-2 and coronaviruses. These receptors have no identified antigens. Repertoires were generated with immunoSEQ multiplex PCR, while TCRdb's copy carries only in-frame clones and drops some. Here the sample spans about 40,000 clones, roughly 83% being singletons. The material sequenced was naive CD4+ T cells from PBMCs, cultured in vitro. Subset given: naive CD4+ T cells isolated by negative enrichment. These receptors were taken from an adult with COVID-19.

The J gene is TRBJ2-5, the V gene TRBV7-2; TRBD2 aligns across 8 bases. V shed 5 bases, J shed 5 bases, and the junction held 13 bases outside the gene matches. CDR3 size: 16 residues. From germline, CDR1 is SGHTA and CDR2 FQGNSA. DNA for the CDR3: TGTGCCAGCAGCAATAGTCTCCGGGGGGGAGGCGAGACCCAGTACTTC. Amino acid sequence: CASSNSLRGGGETQYF.

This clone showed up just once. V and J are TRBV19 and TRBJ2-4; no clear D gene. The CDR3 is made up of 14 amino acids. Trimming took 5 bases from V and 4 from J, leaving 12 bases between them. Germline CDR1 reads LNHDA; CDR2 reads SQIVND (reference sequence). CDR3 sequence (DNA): TGTGCCAGTAGTGGAAGCAGAATGAAAAACATTCAGTACTTC. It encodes CASSGSRMKNIQYF.

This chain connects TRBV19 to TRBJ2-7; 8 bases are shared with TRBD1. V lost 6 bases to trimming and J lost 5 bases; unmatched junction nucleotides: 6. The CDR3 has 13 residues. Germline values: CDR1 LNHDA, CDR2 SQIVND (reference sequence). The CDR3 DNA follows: TGTGCCAGTAGCCGGACAGGGCTCCACGAGCAGTACTTC. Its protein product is CASSRTGLHEQYF.

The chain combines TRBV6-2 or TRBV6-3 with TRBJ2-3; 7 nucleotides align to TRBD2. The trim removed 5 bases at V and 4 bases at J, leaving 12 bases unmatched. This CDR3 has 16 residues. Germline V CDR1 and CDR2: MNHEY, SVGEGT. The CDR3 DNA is TGTGCCAGCAGTCAACGACCCGACGGACTAGCAGATACGCAGTATTTT. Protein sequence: CASSQRPDGLADTQYF.

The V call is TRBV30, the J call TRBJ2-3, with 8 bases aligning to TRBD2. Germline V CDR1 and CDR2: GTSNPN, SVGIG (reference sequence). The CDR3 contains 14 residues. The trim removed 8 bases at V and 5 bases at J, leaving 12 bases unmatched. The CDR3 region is CAGAPGRGEDTQYF. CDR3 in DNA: TGTGCCGGGGCCCCGGGGCGGGGGGAAGATACGCAGTATTTT.

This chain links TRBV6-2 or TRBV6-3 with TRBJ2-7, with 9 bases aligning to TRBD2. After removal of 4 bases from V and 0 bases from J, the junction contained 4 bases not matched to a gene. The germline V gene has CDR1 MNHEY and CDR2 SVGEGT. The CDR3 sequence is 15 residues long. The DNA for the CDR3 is TGTGCCAGCAGTTCTAGCGGGGCTAGCTCCTACGAGCAGTACTTC. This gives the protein CASSSSGASSYEQYF.

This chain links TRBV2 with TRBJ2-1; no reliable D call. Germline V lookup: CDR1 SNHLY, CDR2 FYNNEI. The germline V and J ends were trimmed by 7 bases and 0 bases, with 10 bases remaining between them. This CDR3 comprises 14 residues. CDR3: CASIASSSYNEQFF. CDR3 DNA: TGTGCCAGCATCGCGAGTAGCTCCTACAATGAGCAGTTCTTC.

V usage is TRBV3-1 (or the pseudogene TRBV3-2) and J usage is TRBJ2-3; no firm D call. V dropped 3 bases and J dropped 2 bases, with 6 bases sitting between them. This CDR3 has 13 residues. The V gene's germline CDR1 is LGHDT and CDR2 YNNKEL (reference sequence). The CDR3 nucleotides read TGTGCCAGCAGCCACGCGCTCACAGATACGCAGTATTTT. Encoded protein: CASSHALTDTQYF.

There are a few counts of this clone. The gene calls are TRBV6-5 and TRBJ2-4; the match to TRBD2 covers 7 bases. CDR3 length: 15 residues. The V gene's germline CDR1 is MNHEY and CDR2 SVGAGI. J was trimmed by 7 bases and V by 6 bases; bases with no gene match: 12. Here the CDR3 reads CASSRPGGFGNIQYF. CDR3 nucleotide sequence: TGTGCCAGCAGCCGCCCGGGGGGATTCGGTAACATTCAGTACTTC.

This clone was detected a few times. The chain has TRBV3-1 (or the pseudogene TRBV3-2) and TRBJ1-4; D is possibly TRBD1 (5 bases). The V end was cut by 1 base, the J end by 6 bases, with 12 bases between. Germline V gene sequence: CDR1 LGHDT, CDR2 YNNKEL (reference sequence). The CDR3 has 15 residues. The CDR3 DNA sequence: TGTGCCAGCAGCCAAGTGTTAGGCAGGGATGAAAAACTGTTTTTT. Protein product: CASSQVLGRDEKLFF.

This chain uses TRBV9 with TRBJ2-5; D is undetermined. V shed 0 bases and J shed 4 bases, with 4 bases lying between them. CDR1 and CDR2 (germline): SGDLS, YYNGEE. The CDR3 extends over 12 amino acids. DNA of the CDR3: TGTGCCAGCAGCGTAGACGGAGAGACCCAGTACTTC. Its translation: CASSVDGETQYF.

CDR3 sequence (DNA): TGTGCCAGCCGCAGTAACAGGGTACTAGCGGGAGAGGGCTACAATGAGCAGTTCTTC. It specifies CASRSNRVLAGEGYNEQFF. The chain joins TRBV19 to TRBJ2-1; 11 bases agree with TRBD2. Germline lookup yields CDR1 LNHDA and CDR2 SQIVND (reference sequence). This CDR3 contains 19 residues. Germline trimming cut 9 bases from V and 3 bases from J; bases unmatched to any gene: 19.

CDR3 bases: TGTGCCAGCAGCGGGGACAGCGGACCTCTATCTGGAAACACCATATATTTT. As protein: CASSGDSGPLSGNTIYF. The chain uses TRBV7-9 and TRBJ1-3, with 7 nucleotides matching TRBD1. The trim removed 5 bases at V and 1 base at J, leaving 11 bases unmatched. The germline V gene has CDR1 SEHNR and CDR2 FQNEAQ (reference sequence). This CDR3 is built from 17 residues.

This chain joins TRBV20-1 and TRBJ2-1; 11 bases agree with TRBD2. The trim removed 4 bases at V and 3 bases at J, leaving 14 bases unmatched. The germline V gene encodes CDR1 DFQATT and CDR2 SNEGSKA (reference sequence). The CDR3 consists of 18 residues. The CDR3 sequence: CSANDLGLAGLNYNEQFF. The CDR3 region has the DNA TGCAGTGCTAATGACCTTGGACTAGCGGGTCTTAACTACAATGAGCAGTTCTTC.

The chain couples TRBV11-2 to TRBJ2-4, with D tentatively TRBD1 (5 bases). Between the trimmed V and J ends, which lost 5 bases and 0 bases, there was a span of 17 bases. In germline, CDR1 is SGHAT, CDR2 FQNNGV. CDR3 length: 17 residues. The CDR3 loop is CASSQLTGDSAKNIQYF. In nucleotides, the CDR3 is TGTGCCAGCAGCCAATTAACAGGAGACTCAGCCAAAAACATTCAGTACTTC.

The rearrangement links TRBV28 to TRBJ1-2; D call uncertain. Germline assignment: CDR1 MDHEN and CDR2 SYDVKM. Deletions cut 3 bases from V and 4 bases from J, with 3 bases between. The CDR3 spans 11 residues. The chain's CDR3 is CASSFGYGYTF. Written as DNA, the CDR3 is TGTGCCAGCAGTTTTGGCTATGGCTACACCTTC.

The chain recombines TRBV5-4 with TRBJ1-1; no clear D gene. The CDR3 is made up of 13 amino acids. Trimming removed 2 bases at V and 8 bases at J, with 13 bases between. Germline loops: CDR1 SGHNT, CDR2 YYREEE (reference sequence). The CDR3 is CASSFKTVSEAFF. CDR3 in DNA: TGTGCCAGCAGCTTCAAAACGGTTTCAGAAGCTTTCTTT.

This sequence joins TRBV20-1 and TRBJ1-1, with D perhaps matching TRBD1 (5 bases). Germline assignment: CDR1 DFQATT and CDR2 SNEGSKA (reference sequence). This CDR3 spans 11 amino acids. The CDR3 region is CEIMGLTEAFF. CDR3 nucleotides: TGCGAAATTATGGGGCTCACTGAAGCTTTCTTT.

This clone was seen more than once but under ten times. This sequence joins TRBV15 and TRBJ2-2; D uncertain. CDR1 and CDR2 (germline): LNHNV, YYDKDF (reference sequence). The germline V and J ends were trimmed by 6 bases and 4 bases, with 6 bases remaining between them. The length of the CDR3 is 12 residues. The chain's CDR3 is CATSTSTGELFF. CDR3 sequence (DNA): TGTGCCACCAGTACAAGCACCGGGGAGCTGTTTTTT.

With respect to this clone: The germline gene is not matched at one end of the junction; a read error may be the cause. CDR3 bases: TGTGCCACCAGTGATTCCGGGACGTTCGGACTAGCGGGAGAGGTCTTC. Amino acids: CATSDSGTFGLAGEVF. The V and J genes are TRBV24-1 and TRBJ2-1, with 13 bases lining up with TRBD2. The length of the CDR3 is 16 residues. Germline V lookup: CDR1 KGHDR, CDR2 SFDVKD.

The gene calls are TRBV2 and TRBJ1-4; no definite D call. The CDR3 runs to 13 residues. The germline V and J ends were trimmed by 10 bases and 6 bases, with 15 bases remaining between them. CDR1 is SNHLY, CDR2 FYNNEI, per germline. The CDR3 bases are TGTGCCATCGCCGCGTGGGCTTATGAAAAACTGTTTTTT. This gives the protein CAIAAWAYEKLFF.

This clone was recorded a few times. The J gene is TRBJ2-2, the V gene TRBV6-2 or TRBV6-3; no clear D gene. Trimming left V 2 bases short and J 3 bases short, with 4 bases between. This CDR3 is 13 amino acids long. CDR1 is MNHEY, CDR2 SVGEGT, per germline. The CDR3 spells CASSYRDTGELFF. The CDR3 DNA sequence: TGTGCCAGCAGTTACAGGGACACCGGGGAGCTGTTTTTT.

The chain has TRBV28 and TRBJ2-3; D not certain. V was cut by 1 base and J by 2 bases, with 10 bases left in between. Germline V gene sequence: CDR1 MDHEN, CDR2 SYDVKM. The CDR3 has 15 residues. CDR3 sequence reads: CASSLLPGVTDTQYF. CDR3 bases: TGTGCCAGCAGTTTATTACCCGGAGTCACAGATACGCAGTATTTT.

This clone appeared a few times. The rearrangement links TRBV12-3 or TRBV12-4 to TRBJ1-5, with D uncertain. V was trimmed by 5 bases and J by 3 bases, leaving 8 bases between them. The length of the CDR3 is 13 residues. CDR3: CASSNSDNQPQHF. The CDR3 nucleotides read TGTGCCAGCAGTAACAGCGACAATCAGCCCCAGCATTTT.

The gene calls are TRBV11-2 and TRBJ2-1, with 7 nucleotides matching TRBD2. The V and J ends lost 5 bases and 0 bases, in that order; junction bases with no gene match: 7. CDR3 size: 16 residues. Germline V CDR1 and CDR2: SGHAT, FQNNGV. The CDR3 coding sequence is TGTGCCAGCAGCACAAGCGGGGCTACCTCCTACAATGAGCAGTTCTTC. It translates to CASSTSGATSYNEQFF.

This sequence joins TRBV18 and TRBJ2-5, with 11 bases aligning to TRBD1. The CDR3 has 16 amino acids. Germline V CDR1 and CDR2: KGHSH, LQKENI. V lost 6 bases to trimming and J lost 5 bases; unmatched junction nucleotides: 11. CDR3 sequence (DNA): TGTGCCAGCTCGCACCTAGGACAGGGGGCTTTTGAGACCCAGTACTTC. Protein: CASSHLGQGAFETQYF. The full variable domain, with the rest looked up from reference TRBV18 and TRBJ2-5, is NAGVMQNPRHLVRRRGQEARLRCSPMKGHSHVYWYRQLPEEGLKFMVYLQKENIIDESGMPKERFSAEFPKEGPSILRIQQVVRGDSAAYFCASSHLGQGAFETQYFGPGTRLLVL.

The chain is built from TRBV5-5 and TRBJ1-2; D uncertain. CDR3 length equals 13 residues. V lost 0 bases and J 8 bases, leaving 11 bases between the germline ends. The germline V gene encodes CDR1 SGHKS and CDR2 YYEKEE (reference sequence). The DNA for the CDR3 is TGTGCCAGCAGCTTGGTGTCGGCGGGAGGCTACACCTTC. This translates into CASSLVSAGGYTF.